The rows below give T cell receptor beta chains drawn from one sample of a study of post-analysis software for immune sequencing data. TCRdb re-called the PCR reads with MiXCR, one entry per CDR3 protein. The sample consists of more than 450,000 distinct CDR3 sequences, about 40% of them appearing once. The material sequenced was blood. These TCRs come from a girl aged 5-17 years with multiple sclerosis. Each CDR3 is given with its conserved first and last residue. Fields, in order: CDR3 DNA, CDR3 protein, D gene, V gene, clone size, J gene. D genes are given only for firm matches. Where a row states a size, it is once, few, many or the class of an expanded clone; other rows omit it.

CDR3 DNA: TGTGCCAGCAGCCCTACTAGCGGGAGATACTACGAGCAGTACTTC
CDR3 protein: CASSPTSGRYYEQYF
D gene: TRBD2
V gene: TRBV5-5
clone size: many
J gene: TRBJ2-7

CDR3 DNA: TGCAGCGTCAAAGGGTTGACGAACACTGAAGCTTTCTTT
CDR3 protein: CSVKGLTNTEAFF
D gene: .
V gene: TRBV29-1
clone size: few
J gene: TRBJ1-1

CDR3 DNA: TGTGCCAGCAGTGTGGACTGGACGAGCTCCTACGAGCAGTACTTC
CDR3 protein: CASSVDWTSSYEQYF
D gene: .
V gene: TRBV28
clone size: .
J gene: TRBJ2-7

CDR3 DNA: TGCAGTGCTAGGGGCGAGCGGGGGAACCAAGAGACCCAGTACTTC
CDR3 protein: CSARGERGNQETQYF
D gene: TRBD2
V gene: TRBV20-1
clone size: .
J gene: TRBJ2-5

CDR3 DNA: TGTGCCAGCAGCTCCGGGACAGGGGCTAACTATGGCTACACCTTC
CDR3 protein: CASSSGTGANYGYTF
D gene: TRBD1
V gene: TRBV12-3/TRBV12-4
clone size: few
J gene: TRBJ1-2

CDR3 DNA: TGTGCCAGCAGCCAAGACTTAGGCGGGGGGAACGAGCAGTACTTC
CDR3 protein: CASSQDLGGGNEQYF
D gene: TRBD2
V gene: TRBV3-1
clone size: few
J gene: TRBJ2-7

CDR3 DNA: TGCGCCAGCAGCTTGGCCGCGTTGGAAGGGACTTCCTACGAGCAGTACTTC
CDR3 protein: CASSLAALEGTSYEQYF
D gene: .
V gene: TRBV5-1
clone size: once
J gene: TRBJ2-7

CDR3 DNA: TGCAGCGTCATGGACGGAATCAATCAGCCCCAGCATTTT
CDR3 protein: CSVMDGINQPQHF
D gene: .
V gene: TRBV29-1
clone size: few
J gene: TRBJ1-5

CDR3 DNA: TGTGCCAGCAGCTCCCCGACAGGGGGCAATGGCTACACCTTC
CDR3 protein: CASSSPTGGNGYTF
D gene: TRBD1
V gene: TRBV7-9
clone size: .
J gene: TRBJ1-2

CDR3 DNA: TGTGCCAGCAGCCACCCCCTGCACCAAGAGACCCAGTACTTC
CDR3 protein: CASSHPLHQETQYF
D gene: .
V gene: TRBV7-9
clone size: few
J gene: TRBJ2-5

CDR3 DNA: TGTGCCAGCGGACCTATTGGACGGAATGAAGCTTTCTTT
CDR3 protein: CASGPIGRNEAFF
D gene: .
V gene: TRBV27
clone size: .
J gene: TRBJ1-1

CDR3 DNA: TGTGCCAGCAGTTTAGCGGGAGGGCCCGGGGAGCTGTTTTTT
CDR3 protein: CASSLAGGPGELFF
D gene: TRBD2
V gene: TRBV12-3/TRBV12-4
clone size: .
J gene: TRBJ2-2

CDR3 DNA: TGTGCCAGCAGCTTAGCTATCGGCGCAGTCCAAGAGACCCAGTACTTC
CDR3 protein: CASSLAIGAVQETQYF
D gene: .
V gene: TRBV7-2
clone size: .
J gene: TRBJ2-5

CDR3 DNA: TGCAGCGTTGATACAGGGTTAGATACGCAGTATTTT
CDR3 protein: CSVDTGLDTQYF
D gene: .
V gene: TRBV29-1
clone size: .
J gene: TRBJ2-3

CDR3 DNA: TGTGCCAGCAGCTCCCAATGGGGAGACAGGGACAACACTGAAGCTTTCTTT
CDR3 protein: CASSSQWGDRDNTEAFF
D gene: TRBD1
V gene: TRBV7-6
clone size: few
J gene: TRBJ1-1

CDR3 DNA: TGTGCCAGCAGCGTAGTGGCCGGGGGATGGAAAGGCTACACCTTC
CDR3 protein: CASSVVAGGWKGYTF
D gene: .
V gene: TRBV9
clone size: .
J gene: TRBJ1-2

CDR3 DNA: TGTGCCAGCAGTCCTAGAGGGGGACCCGGAGACGGCTACACCTTC
CDR3 protein: CASSPRGGPGDGYTF
D gene: .
V gene: TRBV6-5
clone size: .
J gene: TRBJ1-2

CDR3 DNA: TGTGCCAGCAGTTTAAGGACCGCCGAGCAGTTCTTC
CDR3 protein: CASSLRTAEQFF
D gene: .
V gene: TRBV12-3/TRBV12-4
clone size: .
J gene: TRBJ2-1

CDR3 DNA: TGTGCCACCAGTGATACGGCAGGGAATCCCTACGAGCAGTACTTC
CDR3 protein: CATSDTAGNPYEQYF
D gene: .
V gene: TRBV24-1
clone size: few
J gene: TRBJ2-7

CDR3 DNA: TGCAGTGCTTTCTTAGCGGGAAGTCCCACAGATACGCAGTATTTT
CDR3 protein: CSAFLAGSPTDTQYF
D gene: TRBD2
V gene: TRBV20-1
clone size: .
J gene: TRBJ2-3

CDR3 DNA: TGTGCCAGCAGTTCTTGGACTAGCGGGGCCTACAGTGAGCAGTTCTTC
CDR3 protein: CASSSWTSGAYSEQFF
D gene: TRBD2
V gene: TRBV27
clone size: few
J gene: TRBJ2-1

CDR3 DNA: TGTGCCAGCAGCTTAGAGCCAGGGGGCCACGAGCAGTACTTC
CDR3 protein: CASSLEPGGHEQYF
D gene: TRBD1
V gene: TRBV11-1
clone size: .
J gene: TRBJ2-7

CDR3 DNA: TGCAGTGCTAGAGGTCAGGGGACTAGCGGATCCTATAGCACAGATACGCAGTATTTT
CDR3 protein: CSARGQGTSGSYSTDTQYF
D gene: TRBD2
V gene: TRBV20-1
clone size: .
J gene: TRBJ2-3

CDR3 DNA: TGCGCCAGCAGCCATGTTGGGGACGGTTACTACGAGCAGTACTTC
CDR3 protein: CASSHVGDGYYEQYF
D gene: .
V gene: TRBV4-1
clone size: .
J gene: TRBJ2-7

CDR3 DNA: TGTGCCAGCAGTTTACCGCAGGGGAACACTGAAGCTTTCTTT
CDR3 protein: CASSLPQGNTEAFF
D gene: .
V gene: TRBV12-3/TRBV12-4
clone size: .
J gene: TRBJ1-1

CDR3 DNA: TGTGCCAGCAGCCCCCGGGGGGCCAACGTCCTGACTTTC
CDR3 protein: CASSPRGANVLTF
D gene: .
V gene: TRBV6-5
clone size: .
J gene: TRBJ2-6

CDR3 DNA: TGCGCCAGCAGCTTGGGATATAGAGTTGGGACTAGCGTGACCTGGGAGCAGTTCTTC
CDR3 protein: CASSLGYRVGTSVTWEQFF
D gene: TRBD2
V gene: TRBV5-1
clone size: .
J gene: TRBJ2-1

CDR3 DNA: TGCAGTGCTAACGGCGGGAGTGGCACCTACGAGCAGTACTTC
CDR3 protein: CSANGGSGTYEQYF
D gene: TRBD2
V gene: TRBV20-1
clone size: few
J gene: TRBJ2-7

CDR3 DNA: TGTGCCAGTAGTACAGGGGGCTACGAGCAGTACTTC
CDR3 protein: CASSTGGYEQYF
D gene: TRBD1
V gene: TRBV7-9
clone size: many
J gene: TRBJ2-7

CDR3 DNA: TGTGCCAGCAGCATACAGGGGGGCAATTCACCCCTCCACTTT
CDR3 protein: CASSIQGGNSPLHF
D gene: TRBD1
V gene: TRBV12-3/TRBV12-4
clone size: few
J gene: TRBJ1-6

CDR3 DNA: TGCAGCGTCGAACCGGGACACAGTTACAATGAGCAGTTCTTC
CDR3 protein: CSVEPGHSYNEQFF
D gene: .
V gene: TRBV29-1
clone size: .
J gene: TRBJ2-1

CDR3 DNA: TGTGCCAGCTCACCCCGGGAGGACGAGCAGTACTTC
CDR3 protein: CASSPREDEQYF
D gene: TRBD2
V gene: TRBV18
clone size: .
J gene: TRBJ2-7

CDR3 DNA: TGTGCCAGCAGCTTAAGGAGGACAGGGAGCCAAGAGGCCCAGTACTTC
CDR3 protein: CASSLRRTGSQEAQYF
D gene: TRBD1
V gene: TRBV11-2
clone size: once
J gene: TRBJ2-5

CDR3 DNA: TGTGCCAGCAGTTTTCCCGTAGCTAGCGGGGACAATGAGCAGTTCTTC
CDR3 protein: CASSFPVASGDNEQFF
D gene: TRBD2
V gene: TRBV12-3/TRBV12-4
clone size: .
J gene: TRBJ2-1

CDR3 DNA: TGCGCCAGCAGCTTTTTACCGGGACTAGCCCTCTCCCCTCCCAATGAGCAGTTCTTC
CDR3 protein: CASSFLPGLALSPPNEQFF
D gene: TRBD2
V gene: TRBV5-1
clone size: .
J gene: TRBJ2-1

CDR3 DNA: TGCGCCAGCAGCCAAGACGCGGCGCCCCACTACGAGCAGTACTTC
CDR3 protein: CASSQDAAPHYEQYF
D gene: .
V gene: TRBV4-1
clone size: .
J gene: TRBJ2-7

CDR3 DNA: TGTGCCAGCAGTGTCCCGGGTGGCGAGCAGTACTTC
CDR3 protein: CASSVPGGEQYF
D gene: .
V gene: TRBV6-6
clone size: many
J gene: TRBJ2-7

CDR3 DNA: TGTGCCAGCAGTTTTCTAAGGGGGCGCCTTACCTACGAGCGGTACTTC
CDR3 protein: CASSFLRGRLTYERYF
D gene: TRBD1
V gene: TRBV6-5
clone size: .
J gene: TRBJ2-7

CDR3 DNA: TGTGCCACCAGTGATCCCTTCGGGAGGGTCGATGGCTACACCTTC
CDR3 protein: CATSDPFGRVDGYTF
D gene: .
V gene: TRBV24-1
clone size: .
J gene: TRBJ1-2

CDR3 DNA: TGTGCCAGCAGGGGCCGGACTAGCGGGGGAACCGAGCAGTACTTC
CDR3 protein: CASRGRTSGGTEQYF
D gene: TRBD2
V gene: TRBV3-1
clone size: .
J gene: TRBJ2-7

CDR3 DNA: TGTGCCAGCAGTTTAGGTAGGGTAAGTCAGCCCCAGCATTTT
CDR3 protein: CASSLGRVSQPQHF
D gene: .
V gene: TRBV12-3/TRBV12-4
clone size: .
J gene: TRBJ1-5

CDR3 DNA: TGTGCCACCAGTGAGGCCAGACTAGCGGTCGCAGATACGCAGTATTTT
CDR3 protein: CATSEARLAVADTQYF
D gene: TRBD2
V gene: TRBV24-1
clone size: few
J gene: TRBJ2-3

CDR3 DNA: TGTGCCAGCAGTCCGGGACAGGGAATTCGGACTTCTGGGGCCAACGTCCTGACTTTC
CDR3 protein: CASSPGQGIRTSGANVLTF
D gene: TRBD1
V gene: TRBV13
clone size: .
J gene: TRBJ2-6

CDR3 DNA: TGTGCCAGCAGCCAACAGGGACGGAGCTCCTACGAGCAGTACTTC
CDR3 protein: CASSQQGRSSYEQYF
D gene: .
V gene: TRBV3-1
clone size: .
J gene: TRBJ2-7

CDR3 DNA: TGTGCCAGCAGCTCACTGTGGACTAGCGGTAGAGATACGCAGTATTTT
CDR3 protein: CASSSLWTSGRDTQYF
D gene: TRBD2
V gene: TRBV7-2
clone size: few
J gene: TRBJ2-3

CDR3 DNA: TGTGCCACCACCATGGAGCCTAGCTCTGGGGCCAACGTCCTGACTTTC
CDR3 protein: CATTMEPSSGANVLTF
D gene: .
V gene: TRBV24-1
clone size: .
J gene: TRBJ2-6

CDR3 DNA: TGTGCCAGCAGGACTACCGGGACTAGCGGGAGAGTTAACGAGCAGTACTTC
CDR3 protein: CASRTTGTSGRVNEQYF
D gene: TRBD2
V gene: TRBV6-1
clone size: .
J gene: TRBJ2-7

CDR3 DNA: TGCAGTGCTAGGGGGCGGGAGGTGGACCAAGAGACCCAGTACTTC
CDR3 protein: CSARGREVDQETQYF
D gene: TRBD2
V gene: TRBV20-1
clone size: once
J gene: TRBJ2-5

CDR3 DNA: TGCAGTGCTTTCAGGACTGAGTACACTGAAGCTTTCTTT
CDR3 protein: CSAFRTEYTEAFF
D gene: .
V gene: TRBV20-1
clone size: .
J gene: TRBJ1-1

CDR3 DNA: TGTGCCATCAGCGAATCACGGGGGCAGGACACTGAAGCTTTCTTT
CDR3 protein: CAISESRGQDTEAFF
D gene: .
V gene: TRBV10-3
clone size: .
J gene: TRBJ1-1

CDR3 DNA: TGTGCCAGCAGTCCGGGACGGCGGATTAACTATGGCTACACCTTC
CDR3 protein: CASSPGRRINYGYTF
D gene: .
V gene: TRBV12-3/TRBV12-4
clone size: .
J gene: TRBJ1-2